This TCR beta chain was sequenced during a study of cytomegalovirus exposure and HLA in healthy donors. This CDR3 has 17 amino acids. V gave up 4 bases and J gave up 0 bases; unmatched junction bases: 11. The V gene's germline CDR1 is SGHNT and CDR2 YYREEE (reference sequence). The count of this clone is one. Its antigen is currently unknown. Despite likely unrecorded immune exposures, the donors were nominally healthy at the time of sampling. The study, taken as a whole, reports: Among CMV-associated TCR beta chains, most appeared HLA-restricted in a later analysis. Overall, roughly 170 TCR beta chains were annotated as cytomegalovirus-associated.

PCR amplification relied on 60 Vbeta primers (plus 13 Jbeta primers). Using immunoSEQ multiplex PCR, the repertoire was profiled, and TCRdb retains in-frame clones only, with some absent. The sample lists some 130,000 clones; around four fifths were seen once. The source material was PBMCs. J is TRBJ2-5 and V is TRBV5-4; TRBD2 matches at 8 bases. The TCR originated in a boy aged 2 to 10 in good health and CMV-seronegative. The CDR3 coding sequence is TGTGCCAGCAGCCGAGGGGGACTAGAACCCGACCAAGAGACCCAGTACTTC. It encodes CASSRGGLEPDQETQYF.